This T cell receptor (beta chain) was found in a study of metastatic and nonmetastatic thyroid tumors. As for the study in general: Patients with malignant and benign thyroid disease provided blood and tumor or nodule tissue, whose repertoires were compared. Findings of the study overall: Reportedly, malignant thyroid tumors had significantly higher TCR beta diversity than benign nodules, in blood and tumor.

Patients underwent thyroid surgery, and none had received any treatment before it. By share, this clone ranks as medium-sized (0.01 to 0.1%). What it recognizes is unknown. The CDR3 covers 11 residues. With 6 bases removed from V and 6 bases from J, the gap between germline ends came to 6 bases. Using MiXCR, TCRdb re-called clones from the PCR reads. The sample carries more than 13,000 clones, roughly a quarter recorded once. The sequence was obtained from a female donor with papillary thyroid cancer or a benign thyroid nodule (not recorded which). Some clones in this sample may be carry-over from other donors' samples. Sequences were obtained from blood. The V call is TRBV12-3 or TRBV12-4, the J call TRBJ2-1; D is uncertain. CDR3 sequence: CASSPGNEQFF. As DNA, the CDR3 is TGTGCCAGCAGCCCCGGCAATGAGCAGTTCTTC.